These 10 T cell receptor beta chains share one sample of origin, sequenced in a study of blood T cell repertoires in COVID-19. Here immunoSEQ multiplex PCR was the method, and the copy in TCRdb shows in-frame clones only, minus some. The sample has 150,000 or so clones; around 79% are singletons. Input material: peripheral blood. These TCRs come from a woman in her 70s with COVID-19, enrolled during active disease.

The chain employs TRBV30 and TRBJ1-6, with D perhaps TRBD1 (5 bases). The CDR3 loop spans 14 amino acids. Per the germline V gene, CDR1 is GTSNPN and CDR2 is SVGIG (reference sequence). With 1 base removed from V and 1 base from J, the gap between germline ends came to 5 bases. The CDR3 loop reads CAWSGQSYNSPLHF. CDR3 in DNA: TGTGCCTGGAGTGGACAGTCCTATAATTCACCCCTCCACTTT.

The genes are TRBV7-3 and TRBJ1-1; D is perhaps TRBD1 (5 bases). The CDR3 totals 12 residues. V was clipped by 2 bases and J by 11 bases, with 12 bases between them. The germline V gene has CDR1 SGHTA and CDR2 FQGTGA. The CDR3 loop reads CASSLDGGSAFF. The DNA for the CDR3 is TGTGCCAGCAGCTTAGACGGGGGATCCGCTTTCTTT.

The DNA of the CDR3 is TGCAGCGTTGAAGGGACAGGGAGGAACACTGAAGCTTTCTTT. Protein: CSVEGTGRNTEAFF. The V gene is TRBV29-1, the J gene TRBJ1-1; TRBD1 aligns across 8 bases. The germline CDR1 and CDR2 sequences are SQVTM and ANQGSEA. V shed 1 base, J shed 1 base, and the junction held 2 bases outside the gene matches. CDR3 length: 14 amino acids.

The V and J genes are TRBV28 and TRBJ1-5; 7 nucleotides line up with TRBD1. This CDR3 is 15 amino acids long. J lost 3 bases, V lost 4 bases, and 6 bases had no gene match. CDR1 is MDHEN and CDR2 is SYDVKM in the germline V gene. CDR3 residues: CASSSPDRDNQPQHF. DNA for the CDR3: TGTGCCAGCAGTTCCCCCGACAGGGACAATCAGCCCCAGCATTTT.

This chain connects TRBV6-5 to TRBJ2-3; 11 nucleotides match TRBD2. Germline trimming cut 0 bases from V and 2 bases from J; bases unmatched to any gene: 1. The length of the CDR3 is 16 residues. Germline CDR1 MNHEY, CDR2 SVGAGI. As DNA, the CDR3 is TGTGCCAGCAGTTACTCGGGACTAGCGGTCACAGATACGCAGTATTTT. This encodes CASSYSGLAVTDTQYF.

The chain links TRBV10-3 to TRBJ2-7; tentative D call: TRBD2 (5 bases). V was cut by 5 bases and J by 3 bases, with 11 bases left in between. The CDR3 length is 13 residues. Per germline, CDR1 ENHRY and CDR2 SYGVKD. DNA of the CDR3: TGTGCCATCAGTCGGACTGAAGGCTACGAGCAGTACTTC. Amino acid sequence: CAISRTEGYEQYF.

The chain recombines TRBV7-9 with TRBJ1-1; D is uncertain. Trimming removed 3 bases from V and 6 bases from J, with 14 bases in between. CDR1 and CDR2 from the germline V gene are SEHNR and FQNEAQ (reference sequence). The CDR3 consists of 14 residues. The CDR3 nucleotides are TGTGCCAGCAGCTTGTTCCAGGAGGCCTCTGAAGCTTTCTTT. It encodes CASSLFQEASEAFF.

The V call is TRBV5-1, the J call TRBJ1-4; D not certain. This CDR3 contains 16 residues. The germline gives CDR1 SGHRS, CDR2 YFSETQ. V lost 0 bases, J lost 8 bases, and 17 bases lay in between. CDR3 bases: TGCGCCAGCAGCTTGGCCCCGGGAGTCCAGAGGGAAAAACTGTTTTTT. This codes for CASSLAPGVQREKLFF. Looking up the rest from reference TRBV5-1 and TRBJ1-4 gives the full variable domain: KAGVTQTPRYLIKTRGQQVTLSCSPISGHRSVSWYQQTPGQGLQFLFEYFSETQRNKGNFPGRFSGRQFSNSRSEMNVSTLELGDSALYLCASSLAPGVQREKLFFGSGTQLSVL.

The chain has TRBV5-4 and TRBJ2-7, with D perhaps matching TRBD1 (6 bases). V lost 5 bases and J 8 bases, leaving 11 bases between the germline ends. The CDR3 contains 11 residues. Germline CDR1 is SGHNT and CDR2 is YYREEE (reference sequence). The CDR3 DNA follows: TGTGCCAGCAGTGATACAGGGCAGCAGTACTTC. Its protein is CASSDTGQQYF.

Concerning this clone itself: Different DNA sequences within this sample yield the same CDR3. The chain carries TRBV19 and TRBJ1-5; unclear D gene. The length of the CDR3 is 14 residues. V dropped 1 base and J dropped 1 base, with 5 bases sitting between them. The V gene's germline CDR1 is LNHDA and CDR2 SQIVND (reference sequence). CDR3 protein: CASSIGGSNQPQHF. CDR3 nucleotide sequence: TGTGCCAGTAGTATAGGAGGGAGCAATCAGCCCCAGCATTTT.